The clone carrying this T cell receptor (beta chain) has a count of ten or more. Its antigen is still unknown. The CDR3 end falls 3 residues outside the read, so it is completed with the germline J gene. The data belong to a study of T cell clonality in common variable immunodeficiency. Study results and limitations: In common variable immunodeficiency, TCR beta chains reportedly carried fewer deletions and N-nucleotide insertions. Fewer TCRbeta clones were shared among CVID subjects than controls.

This table comes from immunoSEQ multiplex PCR, and its TCRdb copy is limited to in-frame clones, with some not included. In total the sample includes over 15,000 clones, none of them seen once. The CDR3 has 13 amino acids. Trimming took 4 bases from V and 0 from J, leaving 7 bases between them. The germline V gene encodes CDR1 SEHNR and CDR2 FQNEAQ (reference sequence). Sequencing was done on a sample of peripheral blood mononuclear cells. This chain uses TRBV7-9 with TRBJ2-7; D remains unclear. The TCR sequence derives from a human donor with common variable immunodeficiency. This chain's CDR3 is CASSSASSYEQYF. The sequenced part of the CDR3 DNA is TGTGCCAGCAGCTCGGCTAGCTCCTACGAG.